These T cell receptor beta chains were read from a single sample in a study of molecular identifiers for immune sequencing clone quantification. TCRdb fed the PCR reads into MiXCR, producing one record per CDR3 protein. The table has more than 450,000 distinct CDR3 sequences, around 25% seen once. Material for sequencing was naive CD8+ T cells from blood, with Jurkat cell RNA spiked in. Every receptor here comes from a human donor in good health. Some libraries in this study had Jurkat cell RNA spiked in. CDR3s include the opening cysteine and the closing phenylalanine or tryptophan. D genes are given only for firm matches. Clone size, where shown, is once, few, many, or a class for clones that have expanded.

j_call | d_call | clone_size | v_call | cdr3_nt | cdr3_aa
TRBJ2-3 | NA | many | TRBV6-2/TRBV6-3 | TGTGCCAGCAGTCCTTTGGTTAGCACAGATACGCAGTATTTT | CASSPLVSTDTQYF
TRBJ2-3 | NA | once | TRBV24-1 | TGTGCCACCAGTGATGGTCAGCAGGAGGGCACAGATACGCAGTATTTT | CATSDGQQEGTDTQYF
TRBJ2-7 | TRBD2 | few | TRBV11-2 | TGTGCCAGCAGCTCCTACCCTAGCGGGAGTGCCTACGAGCAGTACTTC | CASSSYPSGSAYEQYF
TRBJ1-2 | NA | few | TRBV27 | TGTGCCAGCAGTGGGACTTTAACTAACTATGGCTACACCTTC | CASSGTLTNYGYTF
TRBJ2-7 | NA | NA | TRBV5-6 | TGTACCAGCAGCTTTACGTCTGGAGGGGGCTGGGGCGAGCAGTACTTC | CTSSFTSGGGWGEQYF
TRBJ2-3 | TRBD2 | few | TRBV28 | TGTGCCACCTCGCAGACAGAAGCGGGGCCCACAGATACGCAGTATTTT | CATSQTEAGPTDTQYF
TRBJ1-3 | NA | many | TRBV5-5 | TGTGCCAGCAGCTTCCTGCACGGCCTCTCTGGAAACACCATATATTTT | CASSFLHGLSGNTIYF
TRBJ2-3 | TRBD2 | NA | TRBV25-1 | TGTGCCAGCAGTGACCTCCCGGGACTAGCGGGCACAGATACGCAGTATTTT | CASSDLPGLAGTDTQYF
TRBJ2-3 | NA | NA | TRBV27 | TGTGCCAACAGTTTATCCCCCGATACGCAGTATTTT | CANSLSPDTQYF
TRBJ1-4 | NA | many | TRBV6-5 | TGTGCCAGCAGGAGAGCAACTAATGAAAAACTGTTTTTT | CASRRATNEKLFF
TRBJ1-6 | NA | many | TRBV4-1 | TGCGCCAGCAACACAGGGAATTCACCCCTCCACTTT | CASNTGNSPLHF
TRBJ2-7 | NA | few | TRBV4-2 | TGTGCCAGCAGCCAAGGGGAATTAGGGTACGAGCAGTACTTC | CASSQGELGYEQYF
TRBJ2-5 | NA | NA | TRBV5-8 | TGTGCCAGCAGCTGGCCCGGAGGAGAGACCCAGTACTTC | CASSWPGGETQYF